A single sample gave rise to the 4 T cell receptor beta chains below, sequenced in a study of CD8 T cells in Susac syndrome. RNA, at about 0.45 to 1 ug, was reverse transcribed with random hexamers. MiXCR was run by TCRdb on the immunoSEQ multiplex PCR reads, yielding one entry per CDR3 protein. The table has about 240,000 distinct CDR3 sequences, approximately 95% seen once. Specimen: CD4+ T cells from PBMCs. The receptors originated from a human donor with Susac syndrome.

Turning to this clonotype: One end of the junction varies from germline; a read error may be responsible. The V and J genes are TRBV7-9 and TRBJ2-4, with a weak D call TRBD1 (7 bases). The length of the CDR3 is 11 residues. Germline V gene sequence: CDR1 SEHNR, CDR2 FQNEAQ (reference sequence). The chain's CDR3 is CASSLEGASDF. CDR3 sequence (DNA): TGTGCCAGCAGCTTAGAGGGGGCTAGCGATTTC. The whole variable domain, remainder taken from reference TRBV7-9 and TRBJ2-4, is DTGVSQNPRHKITKRGQNVTFRCDPISEHNRLYWYRQTLGQGPEFLTYFQNEAQLEKSRLLSDRFSAERPKGSFSTLEIQRTEQGDSAMYLCASSLEGASDFGAGTRLSVL.

The chain is built from TRBV20-1 and TRBJ1-5, with 7 bases matching TRBD1. Germline CDR1 is DFQATT and CDR2 is SNEGSKA (reference sequence). CDR3 length: 14 amino acids. Losses at the gene ends were 3 bases for V and 4 bases for J; bases not matched to a gene: 6. The CDR3 loop reads CSASGTEYNQPQHF. The CDR3 nucleotides read TGCAGTGCTAGTGGGACAGAGTATAATCAGCCCCAGCATTTT.

The CDR3 protein is CASSGQENTGELFF. CDR3 sequence (DNA): TGTGCCAGCAGCGGACAGGAGAACACCGGGGAGCTGTTTTTT. The chain couples TRBV11-1 to TRBJ2-2; the match to TRBD1 covers 7 bases. CDR1 and CDR2 (germline): SGHAT, FQDESV (reference sequence). The CDR3 length is 14 residues. V lost 5 bases to trimming and J lost 1 base; unmatched junction nucleotides: 1.

V and J are TRBV5-1 and TRBJ2-1; D is tentatively TRBD1 or TRBD2 (5 bases each). CDR1 SGHRS and CDR2 YFSETQ come from the germline V gene. V was trimmed by 2 bases and J by 6 bases, leaving 18 bases between them. The CDR3 loop spans 16 amino acids. Here the CDR3 DNA reads TGCGCCAGCAGCTTAGGGACCGCCACGGCAGCCAATGAGCAGTTCTTC. As protein: CASSLGTATAANEQFF.